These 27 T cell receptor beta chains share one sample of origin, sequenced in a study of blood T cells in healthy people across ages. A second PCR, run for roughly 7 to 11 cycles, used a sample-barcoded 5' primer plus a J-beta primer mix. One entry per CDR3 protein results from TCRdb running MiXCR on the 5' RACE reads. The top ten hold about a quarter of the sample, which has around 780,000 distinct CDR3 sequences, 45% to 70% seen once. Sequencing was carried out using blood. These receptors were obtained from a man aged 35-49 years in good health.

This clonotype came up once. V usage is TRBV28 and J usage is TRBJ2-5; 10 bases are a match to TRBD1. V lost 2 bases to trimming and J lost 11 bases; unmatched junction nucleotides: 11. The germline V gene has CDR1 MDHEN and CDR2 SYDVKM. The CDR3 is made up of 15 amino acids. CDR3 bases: TGTGCCAGCAGTTTACCGACAGGGGGCGCGTGGGAGCAGTACTTC. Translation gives CASSLPTGGAWEQYF.

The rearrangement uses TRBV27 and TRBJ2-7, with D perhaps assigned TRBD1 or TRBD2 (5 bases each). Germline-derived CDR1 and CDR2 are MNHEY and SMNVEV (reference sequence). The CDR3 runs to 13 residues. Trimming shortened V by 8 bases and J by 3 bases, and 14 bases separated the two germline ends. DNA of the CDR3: TGTGCCAGCCGACGGGACGGCAACTACGAGCAGTACTTC. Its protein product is CASRRDGNYEQYF.

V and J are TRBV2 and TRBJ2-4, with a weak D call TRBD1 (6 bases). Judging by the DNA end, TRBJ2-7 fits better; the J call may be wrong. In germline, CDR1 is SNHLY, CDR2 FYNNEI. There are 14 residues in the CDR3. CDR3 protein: CASTNTGKGDEQYF. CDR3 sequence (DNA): TGTGCCAGCACAAACACAGGGAAGGGAGACGAGCAGTACTTC.

The CDR3 DNA is TGTGCCACCAGTGATCTCGATGACTCCAATGAGCAGTTCTTC. Translation gives CATSDLDDSNEQFF. The genes are TRBV24-1 and TRBJ2-1, with D uncertain. This CDR3 has 14 residues. Trimming removed 3 bases at V and 6 bases at J, with 11 bases between. CDR1 is KGHDR, CDR2 SFDVKD, per germline.

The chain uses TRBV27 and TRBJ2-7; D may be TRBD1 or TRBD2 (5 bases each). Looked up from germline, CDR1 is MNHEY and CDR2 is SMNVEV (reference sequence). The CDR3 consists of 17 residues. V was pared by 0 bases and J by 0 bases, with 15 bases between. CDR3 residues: CASSLSGLAGSSYEQYF. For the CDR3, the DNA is TGTGCCAGCAGTTTATCGGGTCTGGCAGGGAGCTCCTACGAGCAGTACTTC.

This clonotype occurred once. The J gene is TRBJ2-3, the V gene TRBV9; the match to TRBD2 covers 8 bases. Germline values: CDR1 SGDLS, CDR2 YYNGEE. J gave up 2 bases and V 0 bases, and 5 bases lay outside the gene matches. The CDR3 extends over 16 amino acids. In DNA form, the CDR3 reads TGTGCCAGCAGCGTAGGGGAGCGGGGGTTCACAGATACGCAGTATTTT. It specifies CASSVGERGFTDTQYF.

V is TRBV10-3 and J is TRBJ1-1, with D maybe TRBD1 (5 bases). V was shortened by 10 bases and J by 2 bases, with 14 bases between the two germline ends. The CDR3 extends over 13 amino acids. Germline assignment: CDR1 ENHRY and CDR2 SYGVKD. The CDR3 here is CATLGLPNTEAFF. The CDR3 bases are TGTGCCACGCTGGGACTCCCAAACACTGAAGCTTTCTTT.

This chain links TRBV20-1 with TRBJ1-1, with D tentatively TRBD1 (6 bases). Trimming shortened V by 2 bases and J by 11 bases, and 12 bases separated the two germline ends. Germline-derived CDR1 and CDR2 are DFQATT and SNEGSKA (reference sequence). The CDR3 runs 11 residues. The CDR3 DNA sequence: TGCAGTGCTAGAATTGGGGGCGATGCTTTCTTT. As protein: CSARIGGDAFF.

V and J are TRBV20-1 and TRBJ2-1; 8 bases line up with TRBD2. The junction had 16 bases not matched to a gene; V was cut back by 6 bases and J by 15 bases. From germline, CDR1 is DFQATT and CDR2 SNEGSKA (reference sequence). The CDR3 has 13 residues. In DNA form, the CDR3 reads TGCAGTGCCAAGTTTAGCGGGGCCGGTACGGGGTTCTTC. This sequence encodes CSAKFSGAGTGFF.

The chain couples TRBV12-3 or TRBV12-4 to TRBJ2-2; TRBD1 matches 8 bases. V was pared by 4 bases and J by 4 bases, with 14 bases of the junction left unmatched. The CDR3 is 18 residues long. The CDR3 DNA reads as TGTGCCAGCAGTTGGACGGGGCAGGGGGCGCGGAGCACCGGGGAGCTGTTTTTT. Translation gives CASSWTGQGARSTGELFF.

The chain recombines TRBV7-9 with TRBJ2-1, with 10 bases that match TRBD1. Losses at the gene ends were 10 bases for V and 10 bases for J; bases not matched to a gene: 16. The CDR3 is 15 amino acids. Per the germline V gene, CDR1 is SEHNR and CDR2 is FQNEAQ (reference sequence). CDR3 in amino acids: CATRKGGQGFWEQFF. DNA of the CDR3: TGTGCCACCAGAAAGGGGGGACAGGGGTTTTGGGAGCAGTTCTTC.

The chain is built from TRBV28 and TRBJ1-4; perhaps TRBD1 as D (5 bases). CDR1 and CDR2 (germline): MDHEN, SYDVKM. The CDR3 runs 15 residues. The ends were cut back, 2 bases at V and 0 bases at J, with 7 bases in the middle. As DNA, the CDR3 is TGTGCCAGCAGTTTAGTCAGGGCAACTAATGAAAAACTGTTTTTT. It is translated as CASSLVRATNEKLFF. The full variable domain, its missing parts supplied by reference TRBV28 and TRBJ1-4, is DVKVTQSSRYLVKRTGEKVFLECVQDMDHENMFWYRQDPGLGLRLIYFSYDVKMKEKGDIPEGYSVSREKKERFSLILESASTNQTSMYLCASSLVRATNEKLFFGSGTQLSVL.

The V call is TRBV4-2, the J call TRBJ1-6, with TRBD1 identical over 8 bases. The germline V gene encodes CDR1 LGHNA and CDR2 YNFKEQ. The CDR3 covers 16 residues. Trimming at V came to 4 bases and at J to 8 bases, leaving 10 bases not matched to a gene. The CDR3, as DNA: TGTGCCAGCAGCCGAACAGGGGGGCAAAGGGATTCACCCCTCCACTTT. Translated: CASSRTGGQRDSPLHF.

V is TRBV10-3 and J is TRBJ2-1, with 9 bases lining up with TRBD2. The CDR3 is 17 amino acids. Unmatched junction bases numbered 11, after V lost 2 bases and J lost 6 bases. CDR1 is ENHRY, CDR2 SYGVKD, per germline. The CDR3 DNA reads TGTGCCATCAGTGAGGCGGCTAGCGGGGACTCCCTCAATGAGCAGTTCTTC. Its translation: CAISEAASGDSLNEQFF.

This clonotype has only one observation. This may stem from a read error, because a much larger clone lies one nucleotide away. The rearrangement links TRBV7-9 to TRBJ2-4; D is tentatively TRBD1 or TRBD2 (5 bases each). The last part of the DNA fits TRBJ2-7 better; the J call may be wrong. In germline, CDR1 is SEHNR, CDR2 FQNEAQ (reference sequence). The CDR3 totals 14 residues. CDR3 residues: CTSSLAMGAYEQYF. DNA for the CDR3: TGTACCAGCAGCTTAGCGATGGGGGCCTACGAGCAGTACTTC.

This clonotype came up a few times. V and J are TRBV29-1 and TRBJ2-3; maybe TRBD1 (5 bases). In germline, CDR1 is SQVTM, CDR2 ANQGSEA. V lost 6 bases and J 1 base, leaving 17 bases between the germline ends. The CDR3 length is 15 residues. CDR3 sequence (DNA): TGCAGCGTCTGGTTAGGTAGGGGCGGCACAGATACGCAGTATTTT. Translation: CSVWLGRGGTDTQYF.

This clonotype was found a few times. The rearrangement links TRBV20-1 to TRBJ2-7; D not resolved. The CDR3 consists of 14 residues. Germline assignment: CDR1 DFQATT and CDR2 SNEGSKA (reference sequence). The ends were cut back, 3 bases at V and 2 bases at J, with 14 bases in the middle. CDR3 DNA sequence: TGCAGTGCTAGGATGAGAAGTTTAACCTACGAGCAGTACTTC. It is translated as CSARMRSLTYEQYF.

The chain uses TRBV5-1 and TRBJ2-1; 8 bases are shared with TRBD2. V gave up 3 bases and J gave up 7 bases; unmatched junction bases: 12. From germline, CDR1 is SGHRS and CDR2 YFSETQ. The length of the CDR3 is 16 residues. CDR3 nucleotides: TGCGCCAGCAGCTGGGGGCTGACGGGGGGGATTAATGAGCAGTTCTTC. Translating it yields CASSWGLTGGINEQFF.

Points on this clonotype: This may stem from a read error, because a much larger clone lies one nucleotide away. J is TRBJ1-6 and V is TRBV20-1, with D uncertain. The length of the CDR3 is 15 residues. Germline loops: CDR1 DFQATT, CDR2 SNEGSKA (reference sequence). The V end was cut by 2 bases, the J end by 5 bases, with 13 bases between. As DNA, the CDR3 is TGCAGTGCTAGACTCCAGGAGACAAATAATTCACCCCTCCACTTT. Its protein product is CSARLQETNNSPLHF.

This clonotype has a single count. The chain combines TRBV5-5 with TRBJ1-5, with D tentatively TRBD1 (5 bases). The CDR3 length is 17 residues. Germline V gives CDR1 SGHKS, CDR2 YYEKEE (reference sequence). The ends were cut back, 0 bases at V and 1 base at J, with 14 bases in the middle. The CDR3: CASSLVAGGLSNQPQHF. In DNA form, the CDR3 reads TGTGCCAGCAGCTTGGTAGCGGGGGGTCTCAGCAATCAGCCCCAGCATTTT.

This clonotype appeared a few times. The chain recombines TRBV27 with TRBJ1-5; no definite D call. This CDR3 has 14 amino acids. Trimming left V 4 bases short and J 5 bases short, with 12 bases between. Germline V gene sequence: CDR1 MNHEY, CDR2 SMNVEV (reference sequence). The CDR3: CASSWSLYDQPQHF. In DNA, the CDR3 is TGTGCCAGCAGTTGGTCCCTCTACGATCAGCCCCAGCATTTT.

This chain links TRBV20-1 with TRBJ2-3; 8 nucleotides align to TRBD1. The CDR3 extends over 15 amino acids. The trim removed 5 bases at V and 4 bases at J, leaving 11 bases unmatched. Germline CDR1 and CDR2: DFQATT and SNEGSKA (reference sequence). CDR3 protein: CSAHRTSGGADTQYF. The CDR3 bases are TGCAGTGCTCACAGAACTTCAGGGGGCGCAGATACGCAGTATTTT.

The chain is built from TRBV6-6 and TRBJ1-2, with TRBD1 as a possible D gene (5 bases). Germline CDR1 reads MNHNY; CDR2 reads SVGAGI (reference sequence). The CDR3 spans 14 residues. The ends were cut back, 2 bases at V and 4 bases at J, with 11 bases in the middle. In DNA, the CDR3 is TGTGCCAGCAGTTACGGCAGGGAAGGCTATGGCTACACCTTC. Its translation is CASSYGREGYGYTF.

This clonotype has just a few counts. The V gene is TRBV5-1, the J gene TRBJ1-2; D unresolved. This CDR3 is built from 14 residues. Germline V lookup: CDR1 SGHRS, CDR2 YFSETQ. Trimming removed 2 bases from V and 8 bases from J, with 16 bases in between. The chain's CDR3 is CASSLMWGDEGYTF. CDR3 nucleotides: TGCGCCAGCAGCTTAATGTGGGGAGATGAGGGCTACACCTTC.

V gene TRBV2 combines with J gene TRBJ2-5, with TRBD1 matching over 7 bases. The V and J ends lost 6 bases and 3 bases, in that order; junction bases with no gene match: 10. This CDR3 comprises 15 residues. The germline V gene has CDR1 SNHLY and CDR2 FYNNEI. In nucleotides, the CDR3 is TGTGCCAGCAGCAACAACCTAGGGACAGAAGAGACCCAGTACTTC. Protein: CASSNNLGTEETQYF.

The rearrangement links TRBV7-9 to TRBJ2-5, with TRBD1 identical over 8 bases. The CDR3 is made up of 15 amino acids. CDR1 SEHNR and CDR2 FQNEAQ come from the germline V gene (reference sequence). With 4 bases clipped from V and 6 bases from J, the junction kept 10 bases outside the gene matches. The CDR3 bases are TGTGCCAGCAGCTCTCCCGGACAGGGCCAGAAGACCCAGTACTTC. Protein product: CASSSPGQGQKTQYF.

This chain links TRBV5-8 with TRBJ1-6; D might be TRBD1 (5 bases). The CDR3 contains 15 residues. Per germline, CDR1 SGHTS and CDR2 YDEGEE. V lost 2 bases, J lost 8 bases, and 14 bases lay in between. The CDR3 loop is CASSFERRGDSPLHF. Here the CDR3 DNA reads TGTGCCAGCAGCTTTGAACGAAGAGGGGATTCACCCCTCCACTTT.